Listed below are T cell receptor beta chains from one sample, sequenced in a study of blood T cell repertoires in COVID-19. The data were produced by immunoSEQ multiplex PCR, yet TCRdb's version contains in-frame clones alone and is incomplete. This sample carries about 270,000 clones, about 89% of them seen once, and the ten largest clones take over 8%. Sequencing was carried out using peripheral blood. The receptors stem from a man aged 40-49 years with active or convalescent COVID-19. CDR3s include the opening cysteine and the closing phenylalanine or tryptophan. Fields, in order: CDR3 length, D gene, clone size, J gene, V gene, CDR3 protein, CDR3 DNA. A D gene is named only where the DNA matches it firmly. Clone size appears in some rows only: once, few, many, or a class for an expanded clone.

>10|TRBD2|.|TRBJ2-3|TRBV20-1
CSAGRGVAYF
TGCAGTGCCGGGCGGGGGGTGGCGTATTTT
>13|.|once|TRBJ2-5|TRBV5-6
CASIGTSQETQYF
TGTGCCAGCATCGGGACTTCTCAAGAGACCCAGTACTTC
>17|.|.|TRBJ2-1|TRBV5-1
CASSLTTARSSYNEQFF
TGCGCCAGCAGCCTGACGACAGCCCGTAGCTCCTACAATGAGCAGTTCTTC
>14|TRBD2|.|TRBJ2-1|TRBV6-5
CASSYSLAGAEQFF
TGTGCCAGCAGTTACTCCCTAGCGGGGGCGGAGCAGTTCTTC
>11|.|.|TRBJ2-2|TRBV30
CAWTGGGELFF
TGTGCCTGGACCGGCGGGGGGGAGCTGTTTTTT
>15|TRBD2|.|TRBJ2-1|TRBV9
CASSVSGTSYNEQFF
TGTGCCAGCAGCGTTAGCGGGACTTCCTACAATGAGCAGTTCTTC
>17|TRBD2|.|TRBJ2-3|TRBV7-7
CASSLRLAGAGTDTQYF
TGTGCTAGCAGCCTCAGACTAGCGGGAGCTGGGACAGATACGCAGTATTTT
>19|TRBD1|.|TRBJ1-4|TRBV2
CASSERLRDRSSTNEKLFF
TGTGCCAGCAGTGAGAGGCTCCGGGACAGATCTTCAACTAATGAAAAACTGTTTTTT
>14|TRBD1|few|TRBJ1-1|TRBV19
CASSTRTGVSEAFF
TGTGCCAGTAGTACCCGGACAGGGGTTAGCGAAGCTTTCTTT
>16|.|.|TRBJ1-5|TRBV5-8
CASSGWTVGGNQPQHF
TGTGCCAGCAGCGGCTGGACAGTGGGAGGCAATCAGCCCCAGCATTTT
>13|.|.|TRBJ1-1|TRBV30
CAWSVGGGTEAFF
TGTGCCTGGAGTGTGGGAGGGGGCACTGAAGCTTTCTTT
>15|.|.|TRBJ2-7|TRBV11-2
CASAWVGSTLYEQYF
TGTGCCAGCGCCTGGGTAGGGAGTACCCTTTACGAGCAGTACTTC
>15|TRBD1|.|TRBJ1-4|TRBV6-4
CASREPGTEDEKLFF
TGTGCCAGCAGGGAGCCCGGGACAGAGGATGAAAAACTGTTTTTT
>14|.|once|TRBJ1-1|TRBV27
CASRTLDQNTEAFF
TGTGCCAGCAGGACCCTAGACCAGAACACTGAAGCTTTCTTT
>16|.|.|TRBJ2-7|TRBV28
CASSFKKGIQNYEQYF
TGTGCCAGCAGTTTTAAAAAGGGGATACAGAACTACGAGCAGTACTTC
>13|.|.|TRBJ1-2|TRBV2
CASRGPGGYGYTF
TGTGCCAGCAGGGGGCCCGGGGGATATGGCTACACCTTC
>16|TRBD1|.|TRBJ1-1|TRBV5-5
CASSSYAGTGVEEAFF
TGTGCCAGCAGCTCATACGCCGGGACAGGGGTGGAGGAAGCTTTCTTT
>15|TRBD1|.|TRBJ1-5|TRBV6-5
CATNRDRGSNQPQHF
TGTGCCACGAACCGGGACAGGGGATCCAATCAGCCCCAGCATTTT
>20|TRBD1|.|TRBJ1-5|TRBV5-5
CASSLSGTGGPNYSNQPQHF
TGTGCCAGCAGCTTGTCAGGGACAGGGGGTCCCAATTATAGCAATCAGCCCCAGCATTTT
>13|.|.|TRBJ1-5|TRBV28
CAIQVNSNQPQHF
TGTGCCATCCAGGTTAATAGCAATCAGCCCCAGCATTTT
>13|TRBD1|.|TRBJ1-1|TRBV5-1
CASSQGADTEAFF
TGCGCCAGCAGCCAGGGGGCGGACACTGAAGCTTTCTTT
>17|.|once|TRBJ2-3|TRBV5-4
CASSPPGMAGRTDTQYF
TGTGCCAGCAGCCCCCCGGGCATGGCAGGGAGGACAGATACGCAGTATTTT
>16|TRBD2|few|TRBJ2-1|TRBV5-6
CASSLERLAGVHEQFF
TGTGCCAGCAGCTTGGAGAGGCTAGCGGGGGTCCATGAGCAGTTCTTC
>12|.|.|TRBJ1-3|TRBV30
CAWSEDRSTIYF
TGTGCCTGGAGCGAGGATCGGAGCACCATATATTTT
>16|TRBD1|.|TRBJ2-7|TRBV28
CASSSTGTGGFYEQYF
TGTGCCAGCAGTTCAACCGGGACAGGGGGCTTCTACGAGCAGTACTTC
>14|.|.|TRBJ2-7|TRBV28
CASSFAGALGEQYF
TGTGCCAGCAGTTTCGCGGGTGCCCTTGGGGAGCAGTACTTC
>13|TRBD1|.|TRBJ1-4|TRBV29-1
CSARQGGNEKLFF
TGCAGCGCTAGACAGGGGGGGAATGAAAAACTGTTTTTT
>11|.|.|TRBJ2-7|TRBV11-3
CASSSKGEQYF
TGTGCCAGCAGTTCTAAGGGGGAGCAGTACTTC
>14|.|.|TRBJ2-5|TRBV19
CASSDGGHQETQYF
TGTGCCAGTAGTGACGGGGGACACCAAGAGACCCAGTACTTC
>17|TRBD2|.|TRBJ2-2|TRBV5-4
CASTQTSGGPNTGELFF
TGTGCCAGCACCCAGACTAGCGGGGGACCGAACACCGGGGAGCTGTTTTTT
>15|TRBD1|.|TRBJ2-1|TRBV9
CASAYGTGYRDEQFF
TGTGCCAGCGCCTATGGGACAGGGTATAGGGATGAGCAGTTCTTC
>15|TRBD2|.|TRBJ2-5|TRBV5-1
CASSLVAGYQETQYF
TGCGCCAGCAGCTTGGTAGCGGGGTACCAAGAGACCCAGTACTTC
>13|.|.|TRBJ2-4|TRBV30
CAWRGPGENIQYF
TGTGCCTGGAGAGGTCCGGGGGAAAACATTCAGTACTTC
>15|TRBD1|.|TRBJ2-7|TRBV13
CASSAPQGAIYEQYF
TGTGCCAGCAGCGCCCCACAGGGGGCTATCTACGAGCAGTACTTC
>15|.|few|TRBJ2-3|TRBV5-6
CASSLDRSSTDTQYF
TGTGCCAGCAGCTTGGACAGGAGTAGCACAGATACGCAGTATTTT
>15|.|.|TRBJ2-3|TRBV12-5
CASGFPRGLADTQYF
TGTGCTAGTGGTTTTCCGCGGGGATTGGCAGATACGCAGTATTTT
>15|.|.|TRBJ1-5|TRBV19
CASSRGQHSNQPQHF
TGTGCCAGTAGTAGAGGACAGCATAGCAATCAGCCCCAGCATTTT
>15|TRBD2|.|TRBJ2-1|TRBV5-1
CASSLIAGGTYEQFF
TGCGCCAGCAGCCTAATAGCGGGAGGGACCTATGAGCAGTTCTTC
>10|.|.|TRBJ2-3|TRBV20-1
CSAEGGTQYF
TGCAGTGCTGAGGGTGGTACGCAGTATTTT
>11|.|.|TRBJ1-1|TRBV6-5
CASSYWGRAFF
TGTGCCAGCAGTTACTGGGGGAGGGCTTTCTTT
>15|TRBD1|few|TRBJ1-5|TRBV28
CASRPAGQGGKPQHF
TGTGCCAGCAGGCCCGCGGGACAGGGAGGTAAGCCCCAGCATTTT
>14|TRBD1|.|TRBJ2-3|TRBV27
CASRTGSSTDTQYF
TGTGCCAGCAGGACAGGGTCCAGCACAGATACGCAGTATTTT
>15|.|.|TRBJ2-7|TRBV11-2
CASSLVFSPLNEQYF
TGTGCCAGCAGCTTAGTTTTCTCCCCCTTAAATGAGCAGTACTTC
>16|TRBD1|.|TRBJ2-7|TRBV6-1
CASSDPWDRGLYEQYF
TGTGCCAGCAGTGACCCGTGGGACAGGGGGCTCTACGAGCAGTACTTC
>14|TRBD1|.|TRBJ1-4|TRBV9
CASSVDRGDEKLFF
TGTGCCAGCAGCGTAGACAGGGGGGATGAAAAACTGTTTTTT
>18|TRBD1|.|TRBJ2-6|TRBV7-3
CASSLMGQGAGGANVLTF
TGTGCCAGCAGCTTAATGGGACAGGGGGCTGGTGGGGCCAACGTCCTGACTTTC
>13|.|.|TRBJ1-1|TRBV9
CASSATGANEAFF
TGTGCCAGCAGCGCGACAGGAGCTAATGAAGCTTTCTTT
>17|TRBD1|.|TRBJ1-4|TRBV19
CASSPREQGAIREKLFF
TGTGCCAGTTCCCCACGTGAACAGGGGGCAATTCGGGAAAAACTGTTTTTT